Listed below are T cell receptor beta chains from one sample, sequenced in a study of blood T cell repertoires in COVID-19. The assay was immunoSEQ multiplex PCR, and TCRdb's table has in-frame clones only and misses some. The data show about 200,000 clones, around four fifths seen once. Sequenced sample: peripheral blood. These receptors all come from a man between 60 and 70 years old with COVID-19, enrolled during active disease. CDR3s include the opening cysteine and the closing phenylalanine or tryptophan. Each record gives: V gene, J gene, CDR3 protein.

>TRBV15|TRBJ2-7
CATSRGQTHEQYF
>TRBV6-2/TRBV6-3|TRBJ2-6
CASSVTGQGGTGANVLTF
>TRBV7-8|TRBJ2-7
CASSLAGSRTYEQYF
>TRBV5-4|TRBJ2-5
CASSLGTGRETQYF
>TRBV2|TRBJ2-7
CARQGAYYEQYF
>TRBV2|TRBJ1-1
CASSFHTEAFF
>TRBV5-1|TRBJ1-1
CASSLGGTTSMNTEAFF
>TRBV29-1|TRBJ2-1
CSARISGRANNEQFF
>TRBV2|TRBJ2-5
CASTPGQVPGTQYF
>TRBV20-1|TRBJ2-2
CSARRTGELFF
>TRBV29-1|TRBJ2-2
CSGAGQGSRELFF
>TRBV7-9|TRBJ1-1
CASNDHQGIPEAFF
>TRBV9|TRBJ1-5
CASSVGAVGQPQHF
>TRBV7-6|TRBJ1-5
CASSLVVIKEIYSNQPQHF
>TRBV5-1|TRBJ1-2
CASSSLTGGEMDGYTF
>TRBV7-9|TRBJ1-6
CASSLTGLGSPLHF
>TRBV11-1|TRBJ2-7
CASSPQFQVYEQYF
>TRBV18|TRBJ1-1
CASSPPGRDREAFF
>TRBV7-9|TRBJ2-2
CASSLSTAIGTGELFF
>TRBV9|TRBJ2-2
CASSPGTGGVTGELFF
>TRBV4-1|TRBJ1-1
CASSRALTGTGGGGTEAFF
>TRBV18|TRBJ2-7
CASSPTIGDRVNYEQYF
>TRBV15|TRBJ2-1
CATSRYQGGEQFF
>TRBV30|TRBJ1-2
CAWGGGIGGYTF
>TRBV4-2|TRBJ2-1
CASSQEGGTTVNEQFF
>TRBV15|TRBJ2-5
CATSDGETQYF
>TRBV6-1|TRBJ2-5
CASSAGSSGSTETQYF
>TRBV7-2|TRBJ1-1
CASSLTSGQGAEAFF
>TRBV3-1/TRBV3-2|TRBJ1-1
CASSQVRSNTEAFF
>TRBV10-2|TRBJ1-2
CASSDRGAVGYTF
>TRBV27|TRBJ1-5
CASSLFMGQGGNQPQHF
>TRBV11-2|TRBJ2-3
CASSLNVEGSQYF
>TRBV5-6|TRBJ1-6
CASSLPYNSPLHF
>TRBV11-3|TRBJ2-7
CASSRTGYEQYF
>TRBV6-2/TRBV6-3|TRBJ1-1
CASSYSPLEPNTEAFF
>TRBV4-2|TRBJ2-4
CASSQDGVSGNIQYF
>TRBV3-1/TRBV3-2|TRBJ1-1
CASSQHLNTEAFF
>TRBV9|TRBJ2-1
CASSVSLDPRQPLNEQFF
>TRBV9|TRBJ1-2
CASSQAAEIYGYTF
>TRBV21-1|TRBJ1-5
CATPGRTQHF
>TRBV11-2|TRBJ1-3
CASKTGGGNTIYF
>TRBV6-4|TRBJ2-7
CASSPGGSYEQYF
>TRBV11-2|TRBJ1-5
CASSLGVLSQPQHF
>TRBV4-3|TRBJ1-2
CASSPQGAVGYGYTF
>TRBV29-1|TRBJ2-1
CSARDRGGNEQFF